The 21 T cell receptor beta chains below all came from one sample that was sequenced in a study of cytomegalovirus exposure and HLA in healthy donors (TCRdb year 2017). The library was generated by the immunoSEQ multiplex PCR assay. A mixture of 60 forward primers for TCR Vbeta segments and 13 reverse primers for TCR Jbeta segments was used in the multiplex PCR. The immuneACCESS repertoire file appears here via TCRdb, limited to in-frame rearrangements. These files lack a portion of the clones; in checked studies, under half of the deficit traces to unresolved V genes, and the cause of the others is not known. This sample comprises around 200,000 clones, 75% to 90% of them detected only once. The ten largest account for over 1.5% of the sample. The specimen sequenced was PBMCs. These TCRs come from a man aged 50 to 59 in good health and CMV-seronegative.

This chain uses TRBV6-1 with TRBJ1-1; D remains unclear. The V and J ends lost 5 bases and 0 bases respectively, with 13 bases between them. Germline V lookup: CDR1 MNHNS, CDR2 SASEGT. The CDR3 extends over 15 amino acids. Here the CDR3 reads CASSRPGRLNTEAFF. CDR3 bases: TGTGCCAGCAGTCGCCCCGGGAGGCTGAACACTGAAGCTTTCTTT.

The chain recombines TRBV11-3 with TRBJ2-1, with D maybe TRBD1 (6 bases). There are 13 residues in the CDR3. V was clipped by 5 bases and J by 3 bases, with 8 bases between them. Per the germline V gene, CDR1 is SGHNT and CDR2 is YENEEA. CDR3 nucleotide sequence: TGTGCCAGCAGCCGACAGGACTACAATGAGCAGTTCTTC. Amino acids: CASSRQDYNEQFF.

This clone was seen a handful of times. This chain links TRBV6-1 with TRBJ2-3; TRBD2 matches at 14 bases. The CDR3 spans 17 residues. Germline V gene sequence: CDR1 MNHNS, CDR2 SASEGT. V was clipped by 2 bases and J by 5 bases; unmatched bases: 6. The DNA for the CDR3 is TGTGCCAGCAGTGAACAGACTAGCGGGGGGGCCCAAGATACGCAGTATTTT. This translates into CASSEQTSGGAQDTQYF.

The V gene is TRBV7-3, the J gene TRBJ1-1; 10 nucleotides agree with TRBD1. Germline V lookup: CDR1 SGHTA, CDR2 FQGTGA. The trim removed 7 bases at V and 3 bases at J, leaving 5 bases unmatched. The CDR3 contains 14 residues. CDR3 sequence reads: CASKPGQGYTEAFF. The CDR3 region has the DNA TGTGCCAGCAAACCGGGACAGGGGTACACTGAAGCTTTCTTT.

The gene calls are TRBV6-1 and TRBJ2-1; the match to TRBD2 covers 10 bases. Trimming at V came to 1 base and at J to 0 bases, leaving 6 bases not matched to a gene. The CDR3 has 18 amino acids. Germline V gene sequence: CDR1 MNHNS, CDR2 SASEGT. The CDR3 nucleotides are TGTGCCAGCAGTGAAGGTTGGAGCGGGGGGGGCTCCTACAATGAGCAGTTCTTC. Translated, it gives CASSEGWSGGGSYNEQFF.

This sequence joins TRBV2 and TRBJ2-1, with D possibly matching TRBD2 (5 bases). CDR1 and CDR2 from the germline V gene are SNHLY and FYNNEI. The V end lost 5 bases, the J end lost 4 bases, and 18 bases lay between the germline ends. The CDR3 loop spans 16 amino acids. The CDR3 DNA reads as TGTGCCAGCAGTCGGAATAGAGAGGGCCCATACAATGAGCAGTTCTTC. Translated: CASSRNREGPYNEQFF.

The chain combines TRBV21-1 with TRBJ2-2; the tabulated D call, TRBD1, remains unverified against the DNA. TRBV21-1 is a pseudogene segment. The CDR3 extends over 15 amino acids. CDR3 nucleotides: TGTGCCAGCAGCACGGACAGGGAACTCACCGGGGAGCTGTTTTTT. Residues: CASSTDRELTGELFF.

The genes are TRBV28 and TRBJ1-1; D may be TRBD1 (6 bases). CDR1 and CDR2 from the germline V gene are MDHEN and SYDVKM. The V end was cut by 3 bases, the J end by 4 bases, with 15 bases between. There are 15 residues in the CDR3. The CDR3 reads CASSFGGARGTEAFF. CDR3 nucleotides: TGTGCCAGCAGTTTCGGGGGGGCCCGGGGCACTGAAGCTTTCTTT.

CDR3 residues: CASSEWEGAWTEAFF. In DNA form, the CDR3 reads TGTGCCAGCAGTGAATGGGAAGGGGCTTGGACTGAAGCTTTCTTT. This rearrangement joins TRBV6-1 to TRBJ1-1; D is perhaps TRBD1 (5 bases). The germline gives CDR1 MNHNS, CDR2 SASEGT. V lost 2 bases, J lost 5 bases, and 15 bases lay in between. The CDR3 extends over 15 amino acids.

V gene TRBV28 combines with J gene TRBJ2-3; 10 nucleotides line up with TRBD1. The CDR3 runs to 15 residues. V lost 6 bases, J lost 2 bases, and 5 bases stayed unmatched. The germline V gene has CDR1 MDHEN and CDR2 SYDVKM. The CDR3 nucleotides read TGTGCCAGCAGCCCGACAGGGGGCTACACAGATACGCAGTATTTT. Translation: CASSPTGGYTDTQYF.

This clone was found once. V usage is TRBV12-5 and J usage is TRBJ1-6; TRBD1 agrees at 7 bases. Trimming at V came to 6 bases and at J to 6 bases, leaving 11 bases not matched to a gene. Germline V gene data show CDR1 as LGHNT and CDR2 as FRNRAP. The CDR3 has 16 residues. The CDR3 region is CASGGARDSRNSPLHF. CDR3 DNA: TGTGCTAGTGGGGGGGCCCGGGACAGCCGTAATTCACCCCTCCACTTT.

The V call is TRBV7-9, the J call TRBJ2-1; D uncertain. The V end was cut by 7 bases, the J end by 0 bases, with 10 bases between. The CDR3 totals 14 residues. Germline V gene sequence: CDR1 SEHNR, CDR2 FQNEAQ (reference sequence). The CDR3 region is CASTDTLSYNEQFF. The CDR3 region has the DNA TGTGCCAGCACCGACACCCTCTCCTACAATGAGCAGTTCTTC.

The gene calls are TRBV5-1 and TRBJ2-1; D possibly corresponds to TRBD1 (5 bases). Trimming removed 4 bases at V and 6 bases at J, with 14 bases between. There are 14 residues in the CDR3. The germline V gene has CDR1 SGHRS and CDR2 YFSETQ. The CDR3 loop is CASSLSRGSNEQFF. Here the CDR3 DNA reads TGCGCCAGCAGCCTCTCTAGGGGAAGCAATGAGCAGTTCTTC.

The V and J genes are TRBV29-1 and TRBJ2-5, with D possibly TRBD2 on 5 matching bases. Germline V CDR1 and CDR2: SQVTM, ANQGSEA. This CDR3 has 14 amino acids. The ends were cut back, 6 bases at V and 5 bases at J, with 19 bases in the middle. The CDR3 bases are TGCAGCGTAGCCCCCCAGATGGGCGGGGAGACCCAGTACTTC. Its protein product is CSVAPQMGGETQYF.

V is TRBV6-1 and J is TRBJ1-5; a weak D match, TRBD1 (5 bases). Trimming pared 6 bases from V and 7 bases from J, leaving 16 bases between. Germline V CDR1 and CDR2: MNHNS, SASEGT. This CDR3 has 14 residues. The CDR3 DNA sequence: TGTGCCAGCAGCAAAACGGGGGGAAAACAGCCCCAGCATTTT. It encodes CASSKTGGKQPQHF.

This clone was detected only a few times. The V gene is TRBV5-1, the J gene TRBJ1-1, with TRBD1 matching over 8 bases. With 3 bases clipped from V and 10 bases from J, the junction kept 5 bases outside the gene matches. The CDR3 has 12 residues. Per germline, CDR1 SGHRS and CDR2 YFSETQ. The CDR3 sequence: CASSYDQGAAFF. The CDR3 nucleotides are TGCGCCAGCAGCTACGATCAGGGGGCAGCTTTCTTT. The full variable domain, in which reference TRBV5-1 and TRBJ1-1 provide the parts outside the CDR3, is KAGVTQTPRYLIKTRGQQVTLSCSPISGHRSVSWYQQTPGQGLQFLFEYFSETQRNKGNFPGRFSGRQFSNSRSEMNVSTLELGDSALYLCASSYDQGAAFFGQGTRLTVV.

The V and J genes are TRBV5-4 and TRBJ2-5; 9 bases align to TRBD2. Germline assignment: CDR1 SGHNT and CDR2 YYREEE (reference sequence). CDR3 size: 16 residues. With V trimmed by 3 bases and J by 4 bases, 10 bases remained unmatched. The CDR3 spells CASSSGIAGVAETQYF. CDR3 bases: TGTGCCAGCAGCTCGGGAATAGCGGGAGTGGCAGAGACCCAGTACTTC.

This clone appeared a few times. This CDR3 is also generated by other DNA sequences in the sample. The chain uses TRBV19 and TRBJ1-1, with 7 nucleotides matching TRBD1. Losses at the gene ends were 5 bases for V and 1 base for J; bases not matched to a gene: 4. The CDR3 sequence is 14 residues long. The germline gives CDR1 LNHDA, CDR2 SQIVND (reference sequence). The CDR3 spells CASSRTGRNTEAFF. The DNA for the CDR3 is TGTGCCAGTAGTCGGACAGGAAGGAACACTGAAGCTTTCTTT.

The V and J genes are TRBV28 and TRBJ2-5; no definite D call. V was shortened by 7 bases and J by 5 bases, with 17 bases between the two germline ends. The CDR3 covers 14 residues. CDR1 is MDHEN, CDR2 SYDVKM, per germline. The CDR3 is CASNLLGPVETQYF. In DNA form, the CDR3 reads TGTGCCAGCAACCTACTCGGTCCCGTGGAGACCCAGTACTTC.

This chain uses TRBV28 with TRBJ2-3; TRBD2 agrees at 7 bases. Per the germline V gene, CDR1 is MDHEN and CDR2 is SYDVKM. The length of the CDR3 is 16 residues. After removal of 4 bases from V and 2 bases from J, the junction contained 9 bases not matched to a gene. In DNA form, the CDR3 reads TGTGCCAGCAGTTCTGGCGGGAGATGGGACACAGATACGCAGTATTTT. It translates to CASSSGGRWDTDTQYF.

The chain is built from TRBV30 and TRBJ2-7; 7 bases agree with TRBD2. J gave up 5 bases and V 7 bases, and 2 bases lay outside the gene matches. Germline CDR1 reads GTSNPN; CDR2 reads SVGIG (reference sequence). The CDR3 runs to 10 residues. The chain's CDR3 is CASAGDEQYF. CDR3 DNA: TGTGCCTCGGCGGGGGACGAGCAGTACTTC. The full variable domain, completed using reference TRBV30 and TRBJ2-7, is SQTIHQWPATLVQPVGSPLSLECTVEGTSNPNLYWYRQAAGRGLQLLFYSVGIGQISSEVPQNLSASRPQDRQFILSSKKLLLSDSGFYLCASAGDEQYFGPGTRLTVT.